These 25 T cell receptor beta chains were all obtained from the same sample, sequenced in a study of identical twins. TCRdb independently ran MiXCR on the 5' RACE reads; one entry per CDR3 protein. This table holds 1,800,000 or so distinct CDR3 sequences, around 29% found once. Sequencing was done on a sample of cord blood. Every receptor here comes from a newborn girl in good health.

The CDR3 DNA is TGCGCCAGCAGCCTCCGGGACTATCACACAGATACGCAGTATTTT. Translating gives CASSLRDYHTDTQYF. The rearrangement links TRBV5-1 to TRBJ2-3; 7 bases align to TRBD2. V lost 4 bases to trimming and J lost 2 bases; unmatched junction nucleotides: 7. The CDR3 is 15 residues long. CDR1 SGHRS and CDR2 YFSETQ come from the germline V gene.

J is TRBJ1-1 and V is TRBV20-1; D gene uncertain. The CDR3 is made up of 14 amino acids. V was pared by 6 bases and J by 6 bases, with 20 bases between. Germline lookup yields CDR1 DFQATT and CDR2 SNEGSKA (reference sequence). In nucleotides, the CDR3 is TGCAGTGCGGACCACATCCGGGGAGTCGCTGAAGCTTTCTTT. Amino acids: CSADHIRGVAEAFF.

The rearrangement links TRBV20-1 to TRBJ1-1; maybe TRBD1 (6 bases). The CDR3 extends over 15 amino acids. V shed 6 bases and J shed 4 bases, with 21 bases lying between them. The germline CDR1 and CDR2 sequences are DFQATT and SNEGSKA (reference sequence). The DNA of the CDR3 is TGCAGTGCCCTCGACAGGAGGGGGGCGGGCACTGAAGCTTTCTTT. Its protein is CSALDRRGAGTEAFF.

In its sample, this clonotype was seen a few times. J is TRBJ2-7 and V is TRBV27; D gene unclear. The V end was cut by 3 bases, the J end by 2 bases, with 8 bases between. In germline, CDR1 is MNHEY, CDR2 SMNVEV (reference sequence). This CDR3 is built from 13 residues. The CDR3 coding sequence is TGTGCCAGCAGTTTGTACCAAACCTACGAGCAGTACTTC. The encoded protein is CASSLYQTYEQYF.

V and J are TRBV12-3 or TRBV12-4 and TRBJ1-6; D might be TRBD1 (5 bases). The V end was cut by 3 bases, the J end by 13 bases, with 13 bases between. The CDR3 loop spans 13 amino acids. In nucleotides, the CDR3 is TGTGCCAGCAGTTTCCCTTCGGAGGGGCCCCTCCACTTT. This codes for CASSFPSEGPLHF.

About this clonotype: Relative to the germline gene, one junction end is altered; a read error may explain this. This chain links TRBV3-1 with TRBJ2-7; 7 bases are shared with TRBD1. Germline CDR1 reads LGHDT; CDR2 reads YNNKEL (reference sequence). The CDR3 runs to 16 residues. The CDR3 region is CASNQASGTALYEQYF. The CDR3 nucleotides read TGTGCCAGCAACCAAGCCTCCGGGACAGCGCTCTACGAGCAGTACTTC.

The chain combines TRBV11-2 with TRBJ1-1, with 8 bases matching TRBD1. Germline assignment: CDR1 SGHAT and CDR2 FQNNGV. This CDR3 contains 15 residues. The junction had 4 bases not matched to a gene; V was cut back by 3 bases and J by 1 base. CDR3 loop: CASSFWTGKNTEAFF. CDR3 sequence (DNA): TGTGCCAGCAGCTTTTGGACAGGGAAGAACACTGAAGCTTTCTTT.

This rearrangement joins TRBV4-2 to TRBJ1-2; D ambiguous. CDR1 and CDR2 from the germline V gene are LGHNA and YNFKEQ. The ends were cut back, 0 bases at V and 3 bases at J, with 14 bases in the middle. The CDR3 loop spans 16 amino acids. The CDR3 loop is CASSQDRQALDYGYTF. The CDR3 region has the DNA TGTGCCAGCAGCCAAGATCGTCAGGCTTTGGACTATGGCTACACCTTC.

The chain carries TRBV6-1 and TRBJ2-1; possibly TRBD2 for D (6 bases). V was shortened by 1 base and J by 3 bases, with 13 bases between the two germline ends. Germline V gives CDR1 MNHNS, CDR2 SASEGT. CDR3 length equals 16 residues. CDR3 bases: TGTGCCAGCAGTGAAGGGTCGCGGGGACTCTACAATGAGCAGTTCTTC. Amino acids: CASSEGSRGLYNEQFF.

The chain's CDR3 is CASSSNPGTEAFF. CDR3 in DNA: TGCGCCAGCAGCTCTAACCCCGGGACAGAAGCTTTCTTT. This chain connects TRBV5-1 to TRBJ1-1; maybe TRBD1 (6 bases). Deletions cut 3 bases from V and 8 bases from J, with 14 bases between. The CDR3 is made up of 13 amino acids. Germline assignment: CDR1 SGHRS and CDR2 YFSETQ.

This clonotype occurred many times. V gene TRBV5-1 combines with J gene TRBJ2-5; D not resolved. The CDR3 has 11 residues. V lost 6 bases and J lost 1, with 4 bases in between. From germline, CDR1 is SGHRS and CDR2 YFSETQ. CDR3 sequence: CASMGQETQYF. CDR3 in DNA: TGCGCCAGCATGGGCCAAGAGACCCAGTACTTC. Full variable domain (remainder filled in from reference TRBV5-1 and TRBJ2-5): KAGVTQTPRYLIKTRGQQVTLSCSPISGHRSVSWYQQTPGQGLQFLFEYFSETQRNKGNFPGRFSGRQFSNSRSEMNVSTLELGDSALYLCASMGQETQYFGPGTRLLVL.

This clonotype came up many times. The chain joins TRBV7-9 to TRBJ1-2; D gene uncertain. The CDR3 runs 16 residues. Trimming took off 0 bases at V and 4 bases at J, with 15 bases between the two ends. From germline, CDR1 is SEHNR and CDR2 FQNEAQ (reference sequence). CDR3 in DNA: TGTGCCAGCAGCTTAGCTTTTGGGTACAGAGTCTATGGCTACACCTTC. Protein product: CASSLAFGYRVYGYTF.

This clonotype was picked up a small number of times. The chain recombines TRBV20-1 with TRBJ1-6; the D gene is possibly TRBD1 (6 bases). CDR1 DFQATT and CDR2 SNEGSKA come from the germline V gene (reference sequence). Trimming took 2 bases from V and 0 from J, leaving 11 bases between them. CDR3 size: 16 residues. CDR3 in amino acids: CSARPDRSSYNSPLHF. The CDR3 DNA sequence: TGCAGTGCTAGACCCGACAGGAGCTCCTATAATTCACCCCTCCACTTT.

The chain links TRBV2 to TRBJ1-1; D ambiguous. The CDR3 totals 11 residues. V dropped 7 bases and J dropped 1 base, with 4 bases sitting between them. Germline-derived CDR1 and CDR2 are SNHLY and FYNNEI. CDR3 protein: CASTANTEAFF. The CDR3 coding sequence is TGTGCCAGCACAGCGAACACTGAAGCTTTCTTT.

The V and J genes are TRBV21-1 and TRBJ2-1; TRBD2, the D gene given by the table, was not confirmed from the DNA. TRBV21-1 is designated a pseudogene. The CDR3 covers 18 residues. CDR3 in DNA: TGTGCCAGCAGCAAATCGACTTTTTCTGCGGGAGGCTACAATGAGCAGTTCTTC. This gives the protein CASSKSTFSAGGYNEQFF.

The rearrangement joins TRBV20-1 to TRBJ2-6; D unclear. V was trimmed by 0 bases and J by 0 bases, leaving 12 bases between them. Germline V gene sequence: CDR1 DFQATT, CDR2 SNEGSKA (reference sequence). The CDR3 is 17 amino acids. The CDR3 spells CSARDLGPGSGANVLTF. In nucleotides, the CDR3 is TGCAGTGCTAGAGATCTCGGGCCGGGCTCTGGGGCCAACGTCCTGACTTTC.

This chain's CDR3 is CASSKSGTAYNEQFF. The CDR3 nucleotides are TGTGCCAGCAGTAAGTCCGGGACAGCCTACAATGAGCAGTTCTTC. V and J are TRBV27 and TRBJ2-1; 7 bases are a match to TRBD1. The germline V gene encodes CDR1 MNHEY and CDR2 SMNVEV (reference sequence). The CDR3 covers 15 residues. After removal of 5 bases from V and 2 bases from J, the junction contained 6 bases not matched to a gene.

This rearrangement joins TRBV24-1 to TRBJ2-1, with D possibly TRBD2 on 5 matching bases. The CDR3 runs to 13 residues. The V gene's germline CDR1 is KGHDR and CDR2 SFDVKD. The germline V and J ends were trimmed by 0 bases and 7 bases, with 6 bases remaining between them. The CDR3 coding sequence is TGTGCCACCAGTGATTTGTGGAGGAATGAGCAGTTCTTC. Translation: CATSDLWRNEQFF.

This clonotype was counted only a few times. V gene TRBV4-2 combines with J gene TRBJ2-1, with D possibly TRBD2 on 6 matching bases. CDR3 length: 14 amino acids. Germline V gene lookup returns CDR1 LGHNA and CDR2 YNFKEQ. Between the trimmed V and J ends, which lost 4 bases and 4 bases, there was a span of 11 bases. CDR3 sequence reads: CASSRTGEYNEQFF. CDR3 DNA sequence: TGTGCCAGCAGCCGGACGGGAGAGTACAATGAGCAGTTCTTC.

This clonotype appeared a few times. This rearrangement joins TRBV27 to TRBJ2-1, with 9 bases matching TRBD2. Germline V lookup: CDR1 MNHEY, CDR2 SMNVEV (reference sequence). V trimming: 0 bases; J trimming: 3 bases; junction bases outside the gene matches: 12. The CDR3 spans 19 residues. The CDR3 sequence: CASSLSAGGPSLFYNEQFF. In DNA form, the CDR3 reads TGTGCCAGCAGTTTATCGGCGGGAGGGCCTAGTTTATTCTACAATGAGCAGTTCTTC.

This chain uses TRBV4-1 with TRBJ2-3; the match to TRBD2 covers 9 bases. This CDR3 comprises 18 residues. J lost 2 bases, V lost 2 bases, and 11 bases had no gene match. Germline V CDR1 and CDR2: MGHRA, YSYEKL. CDR3 nucleotides: TGCGCCAGCAGCCAAAGCAGGGGAATAGCGGGGGACACAGATACGCAGTATTTT. Its translation: CASSQSRGIAGDTDTQYF.

The chain links TRBV2 to TRBJ2-4; weak D call: TRBD2 (6 bases). The J call may be faulty, since TRBJ2-7 better matches the DNA end. Germline V gene sequence: CDR1 SNHLY, CDR2 FYNNEI. This CDR3 contains 13 residues. CDR3 loop: CASSDAGLYEQYF. The CDR3, as DNA: TGTGCCAGCAGTGACGCGGGGCTTTACGAGCAGTACTTC.

This clonotype showed up just a few times. This chain connects TRBV7-2 to TRBJ2-1, with TRBD2 matching 7 bases. CDR3 size: 14 residues. Per germline, CDR1 SGHTA and CDR2 FQGNSA. The V and J ends lost 5 bases and 8 bases, in that order; junction bases with no gene match: 9. CDR3 in amino acids: CASSPRLASDEQFF. The CDR3 DNA reads TGTGCCAGCAGCCCCCGACTAGCTTCAGATGAGCAGTTCTTC.

This clonotype has only a few counts. The chain is built from TRBV6-1 and TRBJ2-1, with 11 bases lining up with TRBD2. Germline V gene data show CDR1 as MNHNS and CDR2 as SASEGT. V was clipped by 4 bases and J by 9 bases; unmatched bases: 2. The CDR3 loop spans 13 amino acids. The CDR3 region is CASSATSGGEQFF. The CDR3 DNA sequence: TGTGCCAGCAGTGCAACTAGCGGGGGTGAGCAGTTCTTC.

This chain uses TRBV29-1 with TRBJ2-7, with D hard to call. The V end was cut by 5 bases, the J end by 0 bases, with 8 bases between. The CDR3 length is 12 residues. Germline V lookup: CDR1 SQVTM, CDR2 ANQGSEA. CDR3 sequence reads: CSVLGFSYEQYF. DNA for the CDR3: TGCAGCGTTTTAGGCTTCTCCTACGAGCAGTACTTC.